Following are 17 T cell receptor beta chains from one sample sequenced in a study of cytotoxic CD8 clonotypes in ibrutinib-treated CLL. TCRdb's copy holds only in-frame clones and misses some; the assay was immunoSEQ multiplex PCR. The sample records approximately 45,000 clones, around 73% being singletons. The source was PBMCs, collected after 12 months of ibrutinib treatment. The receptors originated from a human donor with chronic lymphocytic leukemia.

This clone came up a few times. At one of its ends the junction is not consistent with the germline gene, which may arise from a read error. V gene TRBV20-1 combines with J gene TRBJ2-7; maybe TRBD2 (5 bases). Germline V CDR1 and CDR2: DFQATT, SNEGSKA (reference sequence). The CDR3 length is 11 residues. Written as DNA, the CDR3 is TGCAGTGCAAGAGGGCAGCGCGAGCAGTACTTC. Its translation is CSARGQREQYF.

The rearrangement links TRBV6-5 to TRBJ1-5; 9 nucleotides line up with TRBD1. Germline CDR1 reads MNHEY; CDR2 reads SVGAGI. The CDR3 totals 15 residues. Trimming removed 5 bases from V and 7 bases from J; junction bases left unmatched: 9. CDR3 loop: CASSITGGGGQPQHF. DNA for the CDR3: TGTGCCAGCAGTATTACAGGGGGCGGAGGGCAGCCCCAGCATTTT.

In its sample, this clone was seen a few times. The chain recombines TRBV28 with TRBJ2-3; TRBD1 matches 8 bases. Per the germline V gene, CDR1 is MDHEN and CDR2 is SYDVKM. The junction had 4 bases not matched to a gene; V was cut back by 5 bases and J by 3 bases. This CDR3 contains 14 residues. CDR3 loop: CASSEDRATDTQYF. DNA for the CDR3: TGTGCCAGCAGTGAGGACAGGGCGACAGATACGCAGTATTTT.

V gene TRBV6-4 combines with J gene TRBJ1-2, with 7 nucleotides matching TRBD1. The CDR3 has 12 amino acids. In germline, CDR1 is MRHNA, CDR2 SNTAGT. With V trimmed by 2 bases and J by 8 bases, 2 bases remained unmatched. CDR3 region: CASSDRGRGYTF. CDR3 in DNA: TGTGCCAGCAGTGACAGGGGGCGCGGCTACACCTTC.

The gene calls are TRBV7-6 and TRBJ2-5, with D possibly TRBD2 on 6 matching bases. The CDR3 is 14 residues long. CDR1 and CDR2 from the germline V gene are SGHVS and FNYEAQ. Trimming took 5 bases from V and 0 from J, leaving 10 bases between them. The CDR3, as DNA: TGTGCCAGCAGCGACCGGGACTACCAAGAGACCCAGTACTTC. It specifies CASSDRDYQETQYF.

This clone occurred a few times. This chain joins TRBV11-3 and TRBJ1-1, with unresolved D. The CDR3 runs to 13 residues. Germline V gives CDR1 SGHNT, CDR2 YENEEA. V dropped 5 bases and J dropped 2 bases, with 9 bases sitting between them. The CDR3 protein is CASSRRFNTEAFF. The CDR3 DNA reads TGTGCCAGCAGCAGACGATTTAACACTGAAGCTTTCTTT.

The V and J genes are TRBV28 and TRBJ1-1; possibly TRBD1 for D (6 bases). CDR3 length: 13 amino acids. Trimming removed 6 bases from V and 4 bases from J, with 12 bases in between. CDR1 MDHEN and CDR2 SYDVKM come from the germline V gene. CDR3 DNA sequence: TGTGCCAGCAGGCGGGGGGGCGGCACTGAAGCTTTCTTT. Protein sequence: CASRRGGGTEAFF.

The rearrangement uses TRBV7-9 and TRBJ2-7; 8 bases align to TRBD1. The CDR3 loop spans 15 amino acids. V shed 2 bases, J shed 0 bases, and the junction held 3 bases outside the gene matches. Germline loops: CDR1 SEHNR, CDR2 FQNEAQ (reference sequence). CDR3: CASSLTQGASYEQYF. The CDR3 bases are TGTGCCAGCAGCTTAACTCAGGGGGCCTCCTACGAGCAGTACTTC.

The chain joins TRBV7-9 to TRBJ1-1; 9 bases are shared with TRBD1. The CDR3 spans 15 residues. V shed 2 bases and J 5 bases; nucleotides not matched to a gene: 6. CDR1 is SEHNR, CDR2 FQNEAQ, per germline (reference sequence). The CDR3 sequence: CASSLRDRVVTEAFF. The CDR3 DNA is TGTGCCAGCAGCTTACGGGACAGGGTCGTTACTGAAGCTTTCTTT.

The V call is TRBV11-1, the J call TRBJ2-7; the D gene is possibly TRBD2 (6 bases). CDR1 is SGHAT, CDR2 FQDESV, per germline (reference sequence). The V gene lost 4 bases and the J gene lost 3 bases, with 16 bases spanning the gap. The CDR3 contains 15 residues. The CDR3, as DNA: TGTGCCAGCAGCTCGAAATCCGGGACTCACTACGAGCAGTACTTC. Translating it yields CASSSKSGTHYEQYF.

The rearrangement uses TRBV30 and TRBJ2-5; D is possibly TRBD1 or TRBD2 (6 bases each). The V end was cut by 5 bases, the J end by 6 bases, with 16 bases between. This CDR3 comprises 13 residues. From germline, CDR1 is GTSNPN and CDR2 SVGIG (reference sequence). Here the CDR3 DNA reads TGTGCCTGGGTAACCCGGGGGCGTAAGACCCAGTACTTC. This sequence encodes CAWVTRGRKTQYF. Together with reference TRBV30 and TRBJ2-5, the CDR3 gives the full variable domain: SQTIHQWPATLVQPVGSPLSLECTVEGTSNPNLYWYRQAAGRGLQLLFYSVGIGQISSEVPQNLSASRPQDRQFILSSKKLLLSDSGFYLCAWVTRGRKTQYFGPGTRLLVL.

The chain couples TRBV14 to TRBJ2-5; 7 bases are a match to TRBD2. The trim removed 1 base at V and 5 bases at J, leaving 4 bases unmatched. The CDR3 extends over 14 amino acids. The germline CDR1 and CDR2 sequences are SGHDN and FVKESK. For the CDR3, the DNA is TGTGCCAGCAGCCAAGTTAGCGGGCGGGAGACCCAGTACTTC. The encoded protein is CASSQVSGRETQYF.

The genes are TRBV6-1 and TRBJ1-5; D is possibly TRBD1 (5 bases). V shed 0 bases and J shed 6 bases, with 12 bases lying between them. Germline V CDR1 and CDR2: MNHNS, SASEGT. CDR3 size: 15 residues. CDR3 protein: CASSEAESGSQPQHF. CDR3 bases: TGTGCCAGCAGTGAAGCCGAGTCAGGGTCTCAGCCCCAGCATTTT.

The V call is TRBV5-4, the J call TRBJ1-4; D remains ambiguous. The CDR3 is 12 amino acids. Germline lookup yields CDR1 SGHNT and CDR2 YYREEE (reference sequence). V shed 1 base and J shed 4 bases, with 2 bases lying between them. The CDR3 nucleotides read TGTGCCAGCAGCTTGCTTAATGAAAAACTGTTTTTT. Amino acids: CASSLLNEKLFF.

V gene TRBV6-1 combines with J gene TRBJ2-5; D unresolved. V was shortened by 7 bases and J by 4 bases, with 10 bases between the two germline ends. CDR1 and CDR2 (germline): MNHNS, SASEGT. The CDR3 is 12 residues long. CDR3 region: CASTDSRETQYF. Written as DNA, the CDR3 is TGTGCCAGCACTGACTCCCGAGAGACCCAGTACTTC.

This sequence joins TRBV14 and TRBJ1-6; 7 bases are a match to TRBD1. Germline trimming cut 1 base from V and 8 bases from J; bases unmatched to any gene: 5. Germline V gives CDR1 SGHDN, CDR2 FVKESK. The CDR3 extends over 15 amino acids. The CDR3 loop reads CASSQGQGTDSPLHF. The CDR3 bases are TGTGCCAGCAGCCAAGGACAGGGTACGGATTCACCCCTCCACTTT. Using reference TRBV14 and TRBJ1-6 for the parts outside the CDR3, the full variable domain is EAGVTQFPSHSVIEKGQTVTLRCDPISGHDNLYWYRRVMGKEIKFLLHFVKESKQDESGMPNNRFLAERTGGTYSTLKVQPAELEDSGVYFCASSQGQGTDSPLHFGNGTRLTVT.

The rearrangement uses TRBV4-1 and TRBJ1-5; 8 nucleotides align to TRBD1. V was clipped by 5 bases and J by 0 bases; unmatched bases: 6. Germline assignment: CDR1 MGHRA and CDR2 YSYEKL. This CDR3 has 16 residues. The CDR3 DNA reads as TGCGCCAGCAGCACGACAGGGGACTATAGCAATCAGCCCCAGCATTTT. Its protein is CASSTTGDYSNQPQHF.